This TCR beta chain was documented in a study of human T cells and chemical hapten exposure. The CDR3 loop spans 15 amino acids. J gave up 3 bases and V 7 bases, and 12 bases lay outside the gene matches. Germline CDR1 is SQVTM and CDR2 is ANQGSEA. This clonotype was counted at least ten times. Time point defined: patch test 3, about 24 weeks after DPC sensitization. Treatment described: therapeutic diphenylcyclopropenone sensitization with weekly scalp DPC. It was from unfractionated whole blood that total RNA was extracted. In TCRdb, the RACE reads were re-called with MiXCR into one record per CDR3 protein. The data contain over 35,000 distinct CDR3 sequences, more than 9.5% of them singletons.

The specimen comprised whole blood, sampled in connection with sensitization to the hapten diphenylcyclopropenone (DPC). This chain connects TRBV29-1 to TRBJ2-1; 7 nucleotides agree with TRBD1. The TCR was taken from a woman aged 35 to 49 with alopecia areata. Some clones in this sample may be carry-over from other donors' samples. The CDR3 sequence is CSARLGQEYYNEQFF. CDR3 DNA: TGCAGCGCCCGACTCGGACAGGAGTACTACAATGAGCAGTTCTTC.